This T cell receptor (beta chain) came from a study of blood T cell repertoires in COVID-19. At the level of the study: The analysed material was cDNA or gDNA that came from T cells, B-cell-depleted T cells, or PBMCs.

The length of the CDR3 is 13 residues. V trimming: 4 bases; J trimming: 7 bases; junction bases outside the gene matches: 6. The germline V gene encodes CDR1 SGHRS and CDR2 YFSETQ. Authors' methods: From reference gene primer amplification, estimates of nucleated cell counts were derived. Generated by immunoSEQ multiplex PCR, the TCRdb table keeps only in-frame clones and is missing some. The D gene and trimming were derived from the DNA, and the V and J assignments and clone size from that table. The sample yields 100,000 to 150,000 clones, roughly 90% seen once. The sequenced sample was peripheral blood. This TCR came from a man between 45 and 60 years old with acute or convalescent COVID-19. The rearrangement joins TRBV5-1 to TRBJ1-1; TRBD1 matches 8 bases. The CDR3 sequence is CASSPDRASEAFF. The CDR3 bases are TGCGCCAGCAGCCCGGACAGGGCCAGTGAAGCTTTCTTT.